These 3 T cell receptor beta chains came from one sample sequenced in a study of T cell responses to AZD1222 COVID-19 vaccine. TCRdb keeps only in-frame clones here, not all; method: immunoSEQ multiplex PCR. This sample carries about 73,000 clones, about 91% of them seen once, and the ten largest clones take 20%. Material: peripheral blood, obtained on day 0 of AZD1222 vaccination. These receptors originate from an adult in good health.

The rearrangement uses TRBV5-3 and TRBJ1-2, with 7 nucleotides matching TRBD1. TRBV5-3 is designated an ORF whose function remains uncertain. V shed 5 bases, J shed 8 bases, and the junction held 15 bases outside the gene matches. The CDR3 has 15 amino acids. CDR3 in amino acids: CARRSWTGPPGGYTF. The CDR3 DNA sequence: TGTGCCAGAAGATCCTGGACAGGACCTCCGGGAGGCTACACCTTC.

J is TRBJ2-7 and V is TRBV14, with 13 bases that match TRBD2. Germline CDR1 and CDR2: SGHDN and FVKESK. Trimming took 5 bases from V and 1 from J; bases not matched to a gene: 14. CDR3 length: 19 residues. The CDR3 DNA follows: TGTGCCAGCAGCTCTCACCCAGGGACTAGCGGGAAGTATTCCTACGAGCAGTACTTC. Translated: CASSSHPGTSGKYSYEQYF.

The chain links TRBV11-2 to TRBJ1-6; weak D call: TRBD1 (6 bases). Trimming took 3 bases from V and 5 from J, leaving 11 bases between them. This CDR3 is built from 15 residues. Germline values: CDR1 SGHAT, CDR2 FQNNGV. CDR3 DNA sequence: TGTGCCAGCAGCTTCAGGGGAACAGATAATTCACCCCTCCACTTT. Protein sequence: CASSFRGTDNSPLHF.